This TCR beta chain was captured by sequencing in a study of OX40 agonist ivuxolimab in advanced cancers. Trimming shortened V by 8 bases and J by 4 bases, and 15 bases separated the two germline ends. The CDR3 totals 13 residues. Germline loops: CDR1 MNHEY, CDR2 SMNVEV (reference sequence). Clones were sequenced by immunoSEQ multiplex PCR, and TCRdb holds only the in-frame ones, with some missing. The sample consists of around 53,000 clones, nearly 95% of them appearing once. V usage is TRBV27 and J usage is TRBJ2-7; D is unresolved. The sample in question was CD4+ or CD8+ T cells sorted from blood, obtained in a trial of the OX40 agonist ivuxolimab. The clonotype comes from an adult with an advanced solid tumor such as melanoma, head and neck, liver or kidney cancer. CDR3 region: CASAPVQFYEQYF. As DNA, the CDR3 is TGTGCCAGCGCCCCGGTACAATTTTACGAGCAGTACTTC.